The clone carrying this T cell receptor beta chain has just a few counts. The antigen remains undetermined. One end of the junction fails to match germline, which may point to a read error. The data were obtained in a study of a mutant IDH1 vaccine in newly diagnosed glioma. Study in general: Earlier care involved radiotherapy, temozolomide, or both, and the majority received both.

Time point in this sample: week 35, safety follow-up. All doses held 300 ug of mutant IDH1 20-mer peptide, with topical imiquimod. Sequencing used immunoSEQ multiplex PCR; TCRdb keeps in-frame clones, though not all of them. In the table there are 25,000 to 40,000 clones, 81% of which are singletons. Germline CDR1 reads SNHLY; CDR2 reads FYNNEI. The CDR3 is 10 residues long. Specimen: PBMCs, collected from a glioma patient whose treatment included an IDH1 peptide vaccine. The V call is TRBV2, the J call TRBJ1-1; D possibly corresponds to TRBD1 (5 bases). The receptor was derived from a man aged 30-40 years with glioma. The CDR3 DNA sequence: TGCGTTACAGGCCGACGAGAAGCTTTCTTT. Protein product: CVTGRREAFF.